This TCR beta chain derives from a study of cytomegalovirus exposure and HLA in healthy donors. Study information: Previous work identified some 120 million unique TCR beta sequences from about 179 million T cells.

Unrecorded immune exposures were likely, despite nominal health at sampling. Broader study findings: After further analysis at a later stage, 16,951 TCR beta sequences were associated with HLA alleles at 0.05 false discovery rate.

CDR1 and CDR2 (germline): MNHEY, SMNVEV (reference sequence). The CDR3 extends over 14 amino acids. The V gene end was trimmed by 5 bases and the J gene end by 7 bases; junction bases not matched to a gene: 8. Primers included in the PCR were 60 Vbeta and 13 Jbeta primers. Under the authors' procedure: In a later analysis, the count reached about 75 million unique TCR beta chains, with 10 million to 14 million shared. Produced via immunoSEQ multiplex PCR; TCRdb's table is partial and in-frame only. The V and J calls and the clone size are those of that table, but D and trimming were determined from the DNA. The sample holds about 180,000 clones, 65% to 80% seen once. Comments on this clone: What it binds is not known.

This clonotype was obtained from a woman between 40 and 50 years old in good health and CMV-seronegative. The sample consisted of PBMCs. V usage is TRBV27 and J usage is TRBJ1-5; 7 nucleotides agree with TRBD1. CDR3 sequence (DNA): TGTGCCAGCAGTCCCGGGACAGCTTCCCAGCCCCAGCATTTT. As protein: CASSPGTASQPQHF.